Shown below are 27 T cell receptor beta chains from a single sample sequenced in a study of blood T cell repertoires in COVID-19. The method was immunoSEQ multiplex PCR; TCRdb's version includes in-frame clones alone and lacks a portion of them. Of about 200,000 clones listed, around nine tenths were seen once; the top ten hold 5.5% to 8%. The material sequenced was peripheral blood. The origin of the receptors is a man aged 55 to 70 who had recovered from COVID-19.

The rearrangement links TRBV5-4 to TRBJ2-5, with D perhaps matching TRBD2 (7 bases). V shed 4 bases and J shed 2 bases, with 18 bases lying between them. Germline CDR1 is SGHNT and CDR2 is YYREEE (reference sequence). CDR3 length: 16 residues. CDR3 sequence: CASSLAAGGLQETQYF. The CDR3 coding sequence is TGTGCCAGCAGCCTCGCCGCCGGGGGGCTTCAAGAGACCCAGTACTTC. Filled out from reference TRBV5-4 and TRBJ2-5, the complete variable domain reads ETGVTQSPTHLIKTRGQQVTLRCSSQSGHNTVSWYQQALGQGPQFIFQYYREEENGRGNFPPRFSGLQFPNYSSELNVNALELDDSALYLCASSLAAGGLQETQYFGPGTRLLVL.

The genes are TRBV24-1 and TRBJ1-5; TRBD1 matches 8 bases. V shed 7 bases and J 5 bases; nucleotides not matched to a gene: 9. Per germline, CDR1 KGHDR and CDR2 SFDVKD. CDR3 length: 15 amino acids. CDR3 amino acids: CATRDREEVDQPQHF. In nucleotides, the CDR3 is TGTGCCACCAGGGACAGGGAGGAAGTCGATCAGCCCCAGCATTTT.

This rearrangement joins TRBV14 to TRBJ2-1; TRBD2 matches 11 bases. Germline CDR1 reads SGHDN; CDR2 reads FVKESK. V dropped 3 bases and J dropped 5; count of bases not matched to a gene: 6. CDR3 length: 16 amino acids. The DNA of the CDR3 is TGTGCCAGCAGCCAGCTTAGCGGGGGGGCGAACAATGAGCAGTTCTTC. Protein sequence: CASSQLSGGANNEQFF.

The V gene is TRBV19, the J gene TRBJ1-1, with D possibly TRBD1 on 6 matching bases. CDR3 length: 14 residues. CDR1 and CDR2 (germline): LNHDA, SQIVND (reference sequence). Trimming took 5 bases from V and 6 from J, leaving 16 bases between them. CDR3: CASSLDRTGPEAFF. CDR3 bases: TGTGCCAGTAGTTTGGACAGAACTGGCCCTGAAGCTTTCTTT.

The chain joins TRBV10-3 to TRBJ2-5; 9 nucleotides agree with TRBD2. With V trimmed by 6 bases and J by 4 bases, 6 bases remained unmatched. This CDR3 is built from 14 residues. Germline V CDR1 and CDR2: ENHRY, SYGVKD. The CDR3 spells CAISQGLAGETQYF. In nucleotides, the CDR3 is TGTGCCATCAGCCAGGGACTAGCCGGAGAGACCCAGTACTTC.

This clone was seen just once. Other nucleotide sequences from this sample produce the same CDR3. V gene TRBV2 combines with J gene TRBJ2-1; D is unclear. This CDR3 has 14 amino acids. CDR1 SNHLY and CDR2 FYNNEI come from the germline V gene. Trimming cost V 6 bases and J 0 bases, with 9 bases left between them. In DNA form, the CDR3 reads TGTGCCAGCAGAACGGGTAGCTCCTACAATGAGCAGTTCTTC. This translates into CASRTGSSYNEQFF.

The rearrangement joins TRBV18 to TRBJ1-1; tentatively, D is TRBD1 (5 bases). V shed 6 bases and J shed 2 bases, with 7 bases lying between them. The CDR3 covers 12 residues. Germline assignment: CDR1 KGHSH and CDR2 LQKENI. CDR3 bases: TGTGCCAGCTCGGGGGGTAACACTGAAGCTTTCTTT. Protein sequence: CASSGGNTEAFF. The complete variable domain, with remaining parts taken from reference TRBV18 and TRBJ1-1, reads NAGVMQNPRHLVRRRGQEARLRCSPMKGHSHVYWYRQLPEEGLKFMVYLQKENIIDESGMPKERFSAEFPKEGPSILRIQQVVRGDSAAYFCASSGGNTEAFFGQGTRLTVV.

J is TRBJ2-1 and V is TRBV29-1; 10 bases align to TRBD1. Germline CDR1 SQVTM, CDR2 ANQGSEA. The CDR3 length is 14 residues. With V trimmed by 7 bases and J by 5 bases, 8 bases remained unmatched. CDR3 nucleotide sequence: TGCAGCGCCTTCGACAGGGGGCACGACAATGAGCAGTTCTTC. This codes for CSAFDRGHDNEQFF.

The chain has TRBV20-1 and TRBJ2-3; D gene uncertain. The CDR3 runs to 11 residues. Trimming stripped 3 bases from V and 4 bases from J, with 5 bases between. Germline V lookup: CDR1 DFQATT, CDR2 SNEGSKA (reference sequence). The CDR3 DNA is TGCAGTGCTAGTGCCGCAGATACGCAGTATTTT. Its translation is CSASAADTQYF.

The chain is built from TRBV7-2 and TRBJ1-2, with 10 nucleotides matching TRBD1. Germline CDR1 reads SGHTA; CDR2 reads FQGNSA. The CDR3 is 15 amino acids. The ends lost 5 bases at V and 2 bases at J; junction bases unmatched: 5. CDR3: CASSPGTGANYGYTF. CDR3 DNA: TGTGCCAGCAGCCCGGGGACAGGGGCAAACTATGGCTACACCTTC.

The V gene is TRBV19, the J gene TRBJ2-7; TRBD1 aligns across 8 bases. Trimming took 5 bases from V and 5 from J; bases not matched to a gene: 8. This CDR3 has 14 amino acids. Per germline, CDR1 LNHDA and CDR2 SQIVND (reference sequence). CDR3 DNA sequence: TGTGCCAGTAGTGAAGGGACAGGAAGAGACGAGCAGTACTTC. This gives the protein CASSEGTGRDEQYF. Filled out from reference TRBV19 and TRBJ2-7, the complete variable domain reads DGGITQSPKYLFRKEGQNVTLSCEQNLNHDAMYWYRQDPGQGLRLIYYSQIVNDFQKGDIAEGYSVSREKKESFPLTVTSAQKNPTAFYLCASSEGTGRDEQYFGPGTRLTVT.

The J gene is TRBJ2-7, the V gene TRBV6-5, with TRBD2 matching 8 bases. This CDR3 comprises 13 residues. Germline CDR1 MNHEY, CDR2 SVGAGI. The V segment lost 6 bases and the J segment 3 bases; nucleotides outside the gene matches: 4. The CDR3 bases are TGTGCCAGCAGGCAAAGCGGGAGCTACGAGCAGTACTTC. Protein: CASRQSGSYEQYF.

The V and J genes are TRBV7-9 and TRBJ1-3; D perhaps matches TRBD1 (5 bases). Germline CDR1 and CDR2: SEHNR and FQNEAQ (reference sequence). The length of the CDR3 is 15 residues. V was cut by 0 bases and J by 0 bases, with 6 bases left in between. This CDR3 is CASSLARDSGNTIYF. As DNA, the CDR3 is TGTGCCAGCAGCTTAGCCAGGGACTCTGGAAACACCATATATTTT.

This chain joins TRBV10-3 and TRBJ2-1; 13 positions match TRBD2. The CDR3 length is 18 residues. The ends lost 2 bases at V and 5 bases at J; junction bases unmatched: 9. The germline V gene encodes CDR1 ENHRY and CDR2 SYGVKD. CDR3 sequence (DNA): TGTGCCATCAGTGAGCGCACCGGACTAGCGGGAGTAAACAATGAGCAGTTCTTC. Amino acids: CAISERTGLAGVNNEQFF.

The CDR3 DNA reads as TGTGCCAGCAGTTTCGTAGTCTACGAGCAGTACTTC. This gives the protein CASSFVVYEQYF. The V and J genes are TRBV12-3 or TRBV12-4 and TRBJ2-7; D gene unclear. V was trimmed by 3 bases and J by 3 bases, leaving 6 bases between them. This CDR3 comprises 12 residues.

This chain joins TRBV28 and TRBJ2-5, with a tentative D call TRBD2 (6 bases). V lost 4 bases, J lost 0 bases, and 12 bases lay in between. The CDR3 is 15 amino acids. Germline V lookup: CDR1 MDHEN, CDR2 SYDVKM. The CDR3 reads CASSYGLTDQETQYF. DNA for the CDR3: TGTGCCAGCAGTTACGGACTAACCGACCAAGAGACCCAGTACTTC.

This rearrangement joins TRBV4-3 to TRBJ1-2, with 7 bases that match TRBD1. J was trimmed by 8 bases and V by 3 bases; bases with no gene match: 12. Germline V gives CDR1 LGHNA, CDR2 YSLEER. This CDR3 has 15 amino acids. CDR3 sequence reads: CASSQAGGGGAGYTF. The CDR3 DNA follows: TGCGCCAGCAGCCAGGCGGGGGGAGGGGGCGCGGGCTACACCTTC.

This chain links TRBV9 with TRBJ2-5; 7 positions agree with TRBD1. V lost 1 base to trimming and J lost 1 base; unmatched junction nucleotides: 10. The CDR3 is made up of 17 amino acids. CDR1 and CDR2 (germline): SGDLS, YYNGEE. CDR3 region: CASSVPIFAGGQETQYF. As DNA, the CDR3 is TGTGCCAGCAGCGTACCTATTTTCGCAGGGGGCCAAGAGACCCAGTACTTC.

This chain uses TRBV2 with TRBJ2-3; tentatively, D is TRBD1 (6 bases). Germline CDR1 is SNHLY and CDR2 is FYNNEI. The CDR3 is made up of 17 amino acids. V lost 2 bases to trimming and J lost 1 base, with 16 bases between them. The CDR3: CASSERGAGAGTDTQYF. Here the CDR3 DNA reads TGTGCCAGCAGTGAAAGAGGGGCAGGGGCCGGCACAGATACGCAGTATTTT.

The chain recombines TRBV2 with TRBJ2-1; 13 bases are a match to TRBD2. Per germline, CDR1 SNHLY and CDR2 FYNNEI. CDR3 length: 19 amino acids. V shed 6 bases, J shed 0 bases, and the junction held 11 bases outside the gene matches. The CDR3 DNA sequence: TGTGCCAGCAGGGGAGGGACTAGCGGGGCCCTCGGCTCCTACAATGAGCAGTTCTTC. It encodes CASRGGTSGALGSYNEQFF.

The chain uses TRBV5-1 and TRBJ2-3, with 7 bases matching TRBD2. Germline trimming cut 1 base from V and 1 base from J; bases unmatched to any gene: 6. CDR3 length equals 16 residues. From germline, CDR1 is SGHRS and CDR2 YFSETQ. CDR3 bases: TGCGCCAGCAGCTTGTGGATGAGCGGGGGCACAGATACGCAGTATTTT. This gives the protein CASSLWMSGGTDTQYF.

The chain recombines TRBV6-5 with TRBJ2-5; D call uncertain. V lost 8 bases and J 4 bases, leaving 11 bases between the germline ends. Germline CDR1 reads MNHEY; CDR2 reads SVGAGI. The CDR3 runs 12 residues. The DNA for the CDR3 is TGTGCCAGCTCGGTGGTATTAGAGACCCAGTACTTC. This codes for CASSVVLETQYF.

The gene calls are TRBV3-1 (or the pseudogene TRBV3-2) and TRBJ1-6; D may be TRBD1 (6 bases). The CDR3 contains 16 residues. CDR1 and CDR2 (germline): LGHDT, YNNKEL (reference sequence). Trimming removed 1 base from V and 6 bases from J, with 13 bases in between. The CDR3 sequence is CASSQAGGRANSPLHF. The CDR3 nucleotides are TGTGCCAGCAGCCAAGCTGGGGGCAGGGCTAATTCACCCCTCCACTTT.

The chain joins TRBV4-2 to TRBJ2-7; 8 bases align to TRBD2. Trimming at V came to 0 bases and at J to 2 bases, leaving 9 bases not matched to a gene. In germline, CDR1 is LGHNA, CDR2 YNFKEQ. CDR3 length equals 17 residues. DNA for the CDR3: TGTGCCAGCAGCCAAGATCGCGGAGCGGGGGAGACCTACGAGCAGTACTTC. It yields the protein CASSQDRGAGETYEQYF.

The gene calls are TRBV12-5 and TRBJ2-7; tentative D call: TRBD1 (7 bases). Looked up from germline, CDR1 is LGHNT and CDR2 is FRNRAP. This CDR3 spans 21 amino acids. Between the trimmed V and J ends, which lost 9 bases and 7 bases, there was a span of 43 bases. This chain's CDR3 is CASWLRDPSVNIVGTATEQYF. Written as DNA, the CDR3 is TGTGCTAGCTGGCTGCGGGACCCCTCTGTTAACATTGTGGGGACAGCTACGGAGCAGTACTTC.

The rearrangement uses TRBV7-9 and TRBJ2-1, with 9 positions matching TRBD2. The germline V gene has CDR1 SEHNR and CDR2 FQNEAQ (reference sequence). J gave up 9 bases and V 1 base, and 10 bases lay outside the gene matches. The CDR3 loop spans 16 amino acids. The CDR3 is CASSLGPRREGGEQFF. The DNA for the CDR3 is TGTGCCAGCAGCTTAGGTCCGCGGCGGGAGGGTGGTGAGCAGTTCTTC.

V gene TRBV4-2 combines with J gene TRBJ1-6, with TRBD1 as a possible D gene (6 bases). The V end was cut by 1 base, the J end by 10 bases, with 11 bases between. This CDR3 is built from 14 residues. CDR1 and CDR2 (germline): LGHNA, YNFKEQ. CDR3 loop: CASSQVRGESPLHF. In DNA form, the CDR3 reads TGTGCCAGCAGCCAAGTCAGGGGTGAATCACCCCTCCACTTT.